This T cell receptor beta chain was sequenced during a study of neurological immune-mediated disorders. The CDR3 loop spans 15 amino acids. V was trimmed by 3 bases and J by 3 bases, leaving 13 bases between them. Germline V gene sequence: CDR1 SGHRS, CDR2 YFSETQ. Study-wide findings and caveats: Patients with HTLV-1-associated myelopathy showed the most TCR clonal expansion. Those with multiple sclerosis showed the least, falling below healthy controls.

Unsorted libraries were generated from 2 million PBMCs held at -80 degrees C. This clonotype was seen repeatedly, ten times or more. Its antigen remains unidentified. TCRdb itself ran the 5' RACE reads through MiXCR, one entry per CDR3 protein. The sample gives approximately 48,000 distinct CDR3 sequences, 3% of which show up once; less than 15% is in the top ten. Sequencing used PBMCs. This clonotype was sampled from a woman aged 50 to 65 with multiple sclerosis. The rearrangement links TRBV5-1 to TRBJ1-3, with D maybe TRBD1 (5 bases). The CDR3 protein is CASSSGGTDGNTIYF. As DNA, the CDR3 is TGCGCCAGCAGCTCCGGGGGGACCGATGGAAACACCATATATTTT.